Listed below are T cell receptor beta chains from one sample, sequenced in a study of identical twins. TCRdb reanalysed the 5' RACE reads using MiXCR and keeps one entry per CDR3 protein. Of over 600,000 distinct CDR3 sequences detected, over 20% appear once; the ten largest clones hold 4.3%. These sequences were also reported in another study, on T cells expressing NK-cell markers.

The material sequenced was PBMCs. Receptors originate from a woman aged 18-29 years in good health. The CDR3 runs from the conserved cysteine through the conserved F or W. A D gene is named only where the DNA matches it firmly. Clone size appears in some rows only: once, few, many, or a class for an expanded clone.

J	V	D	size	CDR3	DNA
TRBJ1-2	TRBV10-2	-	many	CASSEGGKYGYTF	TGCGCCAGCTCTGAGGGGGGGAAATATGGCTACACCTTC
TRBJ2-1	TRBV6-5	TRBD2	-	CASSYRGLAHNEQFF	TGTGCCAGCAGTTATCGGGGACTAGCGCACAATGAGCAGTTCTTC
TRBJ2-7	TRBV18	TRBD2	-	CASSPRTTSSDEQYF	TGTGCCAGCTCACCACGCACGACTAGCTCGGACGAGCAGTACTTC
TRBJ1-2	TRBV12-3/TRBV12-4	-	many	CASSLLTDYGYTF	TGTGCCAGCAGTCTTCTGACAGACTATGGCTACACCTTC
TRBJ2-7	TRBV29-1	TRBD1	few	CSVEAGQGGYEQYF	TGCAGCGTCGAAGCGGGACAGGGAGGATACGAGCAGTACTTC
TRBJ2-7	TRBV20-1	TRBD1	few	CSAREDRGNTYEQYF	TGCAGTGCTAGAGAGGACAGGGGAAACACCTACGAGCAGTACTTC
TRBJ2-1	TRBV18	-	-	CASSPGQREFF	TGTGCCAGCTCACCAGGACAGCGGGAGTTCTTC
TRBJ2-3	TRBV2	-	-	CALSGGRDTQYF	TGTGCCTTGAGTGGGGGCAGAGATACGCAGTATTTT
TRBJ2-5	TRBV15	TRBD2	few	CATSSLGGSETQYF	TGTGCCACCAGCAGTTTGGGGGGGTCGGAGACCCAGTACTTC
TRBJ2-3	TRBV25-1	TRBD2	many	CASSVDSGGPDTQYF	TGTGCCAGCAGTGTAGATAGCGGGGGGCCAGATACGCAGTATTTT
TRBJ2-1	TRBV5-1	-	few	CASSFGPHDEQFF	TGCGCCAGCAGCTTCGGACCCCACGATGAGCAGTTCTTC
TRBJ2-1	TRBV29-1	TRBD1	many	CSVGTGGEQFF	TGCAGCGTGGGGACAGGGGGTGAGCAGTTCTTC
TRBJ1-1	TRBV20-1	TRBD1	few	CSALDRLNTEAFF	TGCAGTGCTTTGGACAGGTTAAACACTGAAGCTTTCTTT
TRBJ2-1	TRBV19	-	-	CASSIDRDSREQFF	TGTGCCAGTAGTATAGATAGGGATAGCCGTGAGCAGTTCTTC
TRBJ2-7	TRBV5-1	-	many	CASSWADRTNEQYF	TGCGCCAGCAGCTGGGCCGACAGGACCAACGAGCAGTACTTC
TRBJ1-5	TRBV12-3/TRBV12-4	-	few	CASSLGLGDSNQPQHF	TGTGCCAGCAGTTTAGGCCTGGGGGATAGCAATCAGCCCCAGCATTTT
TRBJ1-4	TRBV20-1	-	many	CSARDRFAAGLFF	TGCAGTGCTAGAGATCGGTTCGCCGCCGGCCTGTTTTTT
TRBJ1-6	TRBV12-3/TRBV12-4	TRBD1	few	CASSLRGQYNSPLHF	TGTGCCAGCAGTTTGAGGGGACAGTATAATTCACCCCTCCACTTT
TRBJ2-2	TRBV11-1	TRBD2	-	CASSARLAGGPNTGELFF	TGTGCCAGCAGCGCCCGACTAGCGGGGGGCCCGAACACCGGGGAGCTGTTTTTT
TRBJ2-1	TRBV20-1	-	few	CSLKGRAYNEQFF	TGCAGTCTAAAGGGACGAGCCTACAATGAGCAGTTCTTC
TRBJ2-7	TRBV20-1	TRBD1	-	CSAPPGDREGEQYF	TGCAGTGCCCCCCCTGGGGACAGGGAAGGAGAGCAGTACTTC
TRBJ2-5	TRBV7-8	-	-	CASRAHRAQETQYF	TGTGCCAGCAGGGCGCACAGGGCACAAGAGACCCAGTACTTC
TRBJ2-3	TRBV10-3	-	few	CAITSGRSTDTQYF	TGTGCCATCACCTCGGGGAGGAGCACAGATACGCAGTATTTT
TRBJ2-3	TRBV3-1	TRBD2	few	CASSTQAGRVTDTQYF	TGTGCCAGCAGCACACAAGCGGGGAGAGTCACAGATACGCAGTATTTT
TRBJ2-1	TRBV24-1	TRBD2	-	CATSSGIYNEQFF	TGTGCCACGTCTAGCGGGATTTACAATGAGCAGTTCTTC
TRBJ2-7	TRBV12-3/TRBV12-4	-	few	CASTRAPYEQYF	TGTGCCAGCACCAGGGCTCCCTACGAGCAGTACTTC
TRBJ2-6	TRBV3-1	-	-	CASSLRPGLSGANVLTF	TGTGCCAGCAGCCTACGCCCGGGCCTCTCTGGGGCCAACGTCCTGACTTTC
TRBJ2-7	TRBV27	TRBD2	few	CARAWLAGDMEQYF	TGTGCCAGAGCCTGGCTAGCGGGGGATATGGAGCAGTACTTC
TRBJ1-4	TRBV7-6	-	few	CASSLGTHATNEKLFF	TGTGCCAGCAGCTTAGGGACTCATGCAACTAATGAAAAACTGTTTTTT
TRBJ1-1	TRBV12-3/TRBV12-4	-	few	CASSLTVQNTEAFF	TGTGCCAGCAGCTTAACAGTACAGAACACTGAAGCTTTCTTT
TRBJ2-1	TRBV4-3	TRBD2	few	CASSSVGGVSSYNEQFF	TGCGCCAGCAGCTCGGTCGGGGGGGTTAGCTCCTACAATGAGCAGTTCTTC
TRBJ2-7	TRBV5-1	-	few	CASSFTGPSSYEQYF	TGCGCCAGCAGCTTTACAGGGCCGAGCTCCTACGAGCAGTACTTC
TRBJ2-1	TRBV6-4	-	few	CASSGSPGNEQFF	TGTGCCAGCAGTGGGTCCCCTGGCAATGAGCAGTTCTTC
TRBJ1-2	TRBV10-3	-	-	CAISAQGNIIGNYGYTF	TGTGCCATCAGTGCACAGGGTAATATAATAGGCAACTATGGCTACACCTTC
TRBJ2-7	TRBV18	-	-	CASSPYRDTTYEQYF	TGTGCCAGCTCACCATACCGGGACACCACCTACGAGCAGTACTTC
TRBJ2-1	TRBV12-3/TRBV12-4	-	few	CASRKTGGVPNEQFF	TGTGCCAGCAGAAAAACAGGGGGGGTGCCTAATGAGCAGTTCTTC
TRBJ2-1	TRBV20-1	-	-	CSATPARGQYNEQFF	TGCAGTGCCACTCCTGCCAGGGGACAATACAATGAGCAGTTCTTC
TRBJ1-2	TRBV12-3/TRBV12-4	TRBD1	few	CASSRTGGFTGYTF	TGTGCCAGCAGCCGGACAGGGGGATTTACGGGCTACACCTTC